This is a list of T cell receptor beta chains from one sample in a study of cytomegalovirus exposure and HLA in healthy donors. TCRdb's table, derived via immunoSEQ multiplex PCR, lists solely in-frame clones and lacks some. The sample includes 99,000 or so clones, 75% to 85% of them seen just once. Sequenced sample: PBMCs. Receptor source: a man aged 18 to 30 in good health and CMV-seronegative. Each CDR3 is given with its conserved first and last residue. The order of the fields is V gene, clone size, D gene, J gene, CDR3 DNA, CDR3 protein. D genes are given only for firm matches. Expanded clones get a size class; other rows say once, few or many, or leave the size out.

v_gene: TRBV14
abundance: NA
d_gene: TRBD1
j_gene: TRBJ2-7
CDR3nt: TGTGCCAGCAGCACCACAGGGGGCGGGTGGTACGAGCAGTACTTC
CDR3aa: CASSTTGGGWYEQYF

v_gene: TRBV28
abundance: NA
d_gene: TRBD2
j_gene: TRBJ2-7
CDR3nt: TGTGCCAGCGCTATGGGCCTAGCGGGATTCTACGAGCAGTACTTC
CDR3aa: CASAMGLAGFYEQYF

v_gene: TRBV5-6
abundance: NA
d_gene: NA
j_gene: TRBJ1-4
CDR3nt: TGTGCCAGCAGCTACTCCGGGATCACGTTCGGAAAACTGTTTTTT
CDR3aa: CASSYSGITFGKLFF

v_gene: TRBV6-1
abundance: NA
d_gene: TRBD1
j_gene: TRBJ1-1
CDR3nt: TGTGCCAGCAGTGAGATGAGGCAGGGGGCCTTTGAAGCTTTCTTT
CDR3aa: CASSEMRQGAFEAFF

v_gene: TRBV19
abundance: NA
d_gene: NA
j_gene: TRBJ1-1
CDR3nt: TGTGCCAGTAGTATCGAGACATGGTGGGAGACTGAAGCTTTCTTT
CDR3aa: CASSIETWWETEAFF

v_gene: TRBV5-1
abundance: NA
d_gene: NA
j_gene: TRBJ1-5
CDR3nt: TGCGCCAGTAGCTTCGACCTACAGGGTGCCCCAATTAGGAGCAATCAGCCCCAGCATTTT
CDR3aa: CASSFDLQGAPIRSNQPQHF

v_gene: TRBV5-1
abundance: NA
d_gene: TRBD2
j_gene: TRBJ2-1
CDR3nt: TGCGCCAGCAGCATGGGACTAGCGGGGGGCAATGAGCAGTTCTTC
CDR3aa: CASSMGLAGGNEQFF

v_gene: TRBV4-1
abundance: NA
d_gene: TRBD1
j_gene: TRBJ1-5
CDR3nt: TGCGCCAGCAGCCAGGGACAGATTCAGCCCCAGCATTTT
CDR3aa: CASSQGQIQPQHF

v_gene: TRBV7-9
abundance: few
d_gene: TRBD1
j_gene: TRBJ1-2
CDR3nt: TGTGCCAGCAGCTTAGGGGACAGGGGGCCTCAAGCTAACTATGGCTACACCTTC
CDR3aa: CASSLGDRGPQANYGYTF

v_gene: TRBV7-9
abundance: few
d_gene: NA
j_gene: TRBJ1-5
CDR3nt: TGTGCCAGCAGCCTCGCCCATCCTTACAATAGCAATCAGCCCCAGCATTTT
CDR3aa: CASSLAHPYNSNQPQHF

v_gene: TRBV18
abundance: NA
d_gene: TRBD1
j_gene: TRBJ2-7
CDR3nt: TGTGCCAGCTCACCCGGGACAGATACCTACGAGCAGTACTTC
CDR3aa: CASSPGTDTYEQYF

v_gene: TRBV18
abundance: NA
d_gene: TRBD2
j_gene: TRBJ2-2
CDR3nt: TGTGCCAGCTCTCGCCAGGGACTATCCTCCGGGGAGCTGTTTTTT
CDR3aa: CASSRQGLSSGELFF

v_gene: TRBV7-8
abundance: once
d_gene: TRBD2
j_gene: TRBJ2-2
CDR3nt: TGTGCCAGCAGCTTTGGGGGACTAGCTGCCACCGGGGAGCTGTTTTTT
CDR3aa: CASSFGGLAATGELFF

v_gene: TRBV6-1
abundance: few
d_gene: TRBD2
j_gene: TRBJ2-1
CDR3nt: TGTGCCAGCAGTGAACTAGCGGGAGTTAGGAATGAGCAGTTCTTC
CDR3aa: CASSELAGVRNEQFF

v_gene: TRBV4-3
abundance: NA
d_gene: NA
j_gene: TRBJ2-3
CDR3nt: TGCGCCAGCAGCCAAGATTGGAGGGCGTACACAGATACGCAGTATTTT
CDR3aa: CASSQDWRAYTDTQYF

v_gene: TRBV30
abundance: NA
d_gene: TRBD1
j_gene: TRBJ1-1
CDR3nt: TGTGCCTGGAGTAGACCGGGACAGGGGAACACTGAAGCTTTCTTT
CDR3aa: CAWSRPGQGNTEAFF

v_gene: TRBV5-1
abundance: NA
d_gene: NA
j_gene: TRBJ2-7
CDR3nt: TGCGCCAGCAGCTTGGAACAGGGACCCTACGAGCAGTACTTC
CDR3aa: CASSLEQGPYEQYF

v_gene: TRBV19
abundance: NA
d_gene: TRBD1
j_gene: TRBJ2-2
CDR3nt: TGTGCCAGTCGGGACAGCAACACCGGGGAGCTGTTTTTT
CDR3aa: CASRDSNTGELFF

v_gene: TRBV18
abundance: NA
d_gene: NA
j_gene: TRBJ1-2
CDR3nt: TGTGCCAGCTCGCTAGGGGGGGCTGATGGCTACACCTTC
CDR3aa: CASSLGGADGYTF

v_gene: TRBV21-1
abundance: NA
d_gene: NA
j_gene: TRBJ2-5
CDR3nt: TGTGCCAGGAGAGGGAAACTAGCGGGAGCTAACCTCCAAGAGACCCAGTACTTC
CDR3aa: CARRGKLAGANLQETQYF

v_gene: TRBV11-2
abundance: NA
d_gene: NA
j_gene: TRBJ1-1
CDR3nt: TGTGCCAGCAGCTTAAGCGGCAGGTTATCGAACACTGAAGCTTTCTTT
CDR3aa: CASSLSGRLSNTEAFF

v_gene: TRBV29-1
abundance: NA
d_gene: NA
j_gene: TRBJ2-7
CDR3nt: TGCAGCGTTGCCCCAGGGGGAGGCCACGAGCAGTACTTC
CDR3aa: CSVAPGGGHEQYF

v_gene: TRBV4-3
abundance: NA
d_gene: NA
j_gene: TRBJ2-7
CDR3nt: TGCGCCAGCAGCCTAATACAGGGAATTCGATACGAGCAGTACTTC
CDR3aa: CASSLIQGIRYEQYF

v_gene: TRBV25-1
abundance: once
d_gene: TRBD1
j_gene: TRBJ2-1
CDR3nt: TGTGCCAGCAGTCCCGGGACAGGGGTTCCCAGCTCCTACAATGAGCAGTTCTTC
CDR3aa: CASSPGTGVPSSYNEQFF

v_gene: TRBV27
abundance: NA
d_gene: NA
j_gene: TRBJ2-2
CDR3nt: TGTGCCAGCAGTTTGGTACTGACCGGGGAGCTGTTTTTT
CDR3aa: CASSLVLTGELFF

v_gene: TRBV14
abundance: NA
d_gene: NA
j_gene: TRBJ2-5
CDR3nt: TGTGCCAGCAGCCTATATCAACTAGAGACCCAGTACTTC
CDR3aa: CASSLYQLETQYF

v_gene: TRBV6-6
abundance: NA
d_gene: NA
j_gene: TRBJ1-2
CDR3nt: TGTGCCAGCAGTTACGCCCAGGGGCTGAACTATGGCTACACCTTC
CDR3aa: CASSYAQGLNYGYTF

v_gene: TRBV5-4
abundance: NA
d_gene: NA
j_gene: TRBJ2-1
CDR3nt: TGTGCCAGCAGCGCACAGGGAAGGTCCTACAATGAGCAGTTCTTC
CDR3aa: CASSAQGRSYNEQFF

v_gene: TRBV6-4
abundance: NA
d_gene: NA
j_gene: TRBJ2-1
CDR3nt: TGTGCCAGCAGTGACTCCGAGGTTGATGAGCAGTTCTTC
CDR3aa: CASSDSEVDEQFF

v_gene: TRBV7-2
abundance: NA
d_gene: TRBD2
j_gene: TRBJ2-7
CDR3nt: TGTGCCAGCAGCTTATCTGGACTAGCGGGGGGGAGACTCTACGAGCAGTACTTC
CDR3aa: CASSLSGLAGGRLYEQYF

v_gene: TRBV14
abundance: NA
d_gene: NA
j_gene: TRBJ1-6
CDR3nt: TGTGCCAGCAGCCAAGCCCGGCTAACGGGGGGTTTTGGTTCACCCCTCCACTTT
CDR3aa: CASSQARLTGGFGSPLHF

v_gene: TRBV30
abundance: NA
d_gene: TRBD1
j_gene: TRBJ1-1
CDR3nt: TGTGCCTGGAGAGTGACAGGGGACACTGAAGCTTTCTTT
CDR3aa: CAWRVTGDTEAFF

v_gene: TRBV19
abundance: NA
d_gene: TRBD2
j_gene: TRBJ2-7
CDR3nt: TGTGCCAGTAGTATAGTTAGCGGGAGGGCCAGCGACGAGCAGTACTTC
CDR3aa: CASSIVSGRASDEQYF

v_gene: TRBV28
abundance: NA
d_gene: NA
j_gene: TRBJ2-4
CDR3nt: TGTGCCAGCAGTCCCGGACAGCTCCGGCGCATTCAGTACTTC
CDR3aa: CASSPGQLRRIQYF

v_gene: TRBV15
abundance: NA
d_gene: TRBD2
j_gene: TRBJ2-7
CDR3nt: TGTGCCACCAGCAAAAGTACTAGCGGGAGTGATGAGCAGTACTTC
CDR3aa: CATSKSTSGSDEQYF